This TCR beta chain came from a study of CD8+CD57+ T cells in acquired aplastic anemia. CDR3 and TCR beta VDJ profiling relied on genomic DNA as the template. TCRdb re-called the reads with MiXCR, one entry per CDR3 protein. Of 200,000 to 250,000 distinct CDR3 sequences detected, 34% appear once; the ten largest clones hold 1.1%. This CDR3 has 13 amino acids. Losses at the gene ends were 2 bases for V and 10 bases for J; bases not matched to a gene: 5. Germline V gene sequence: CDR1 MNHEY, CDR2 SVGAGI. The chain has TRBV6-5 and TRBJ2-1, with TRBD2 identical over 7 bases. This TCR derives from a human donor in good health, serving as a control. Sequencing was carried out using sorted CD4+, CD8+, or CD8+CD57+ T cells (not recorded which) from PBMCs. The CDR3 reads CASSYTSVGEQFF. The CDR3 nucleotides read TGTGCCAGCAGTTACACTAGCGTAGGGGAGCAGTTCTTC.